One and the same sample provided the 2 T cell receptor beta chains below, sequenced in a study of blood T cell repertoires in COVID-19. Using immunoSEQ multiplex PCR, the repertoire was profiled, and TCRdb retains in-frame clones only, with some absent. Of 150,000 to 200,000 clones listed, approximately 87% were seen once; the top ten hold approximately 12%. The sample comprised peripheral blood. The source is a woman in her 70s with COVID-19, enrolled during active disease.

This clone was seen only a few times. For the CDR3, the DNA is TGTGCCATCAGTGCTGACGGACTTTATGGCTACACCTTC. Its protein is CAISADGLYGYTF. V usage is TRBV10-3 and J usage is TRBJ1-2, with D unclear. V gave up 4 bases and J gave up 5 bases, with 11 bases separating them. Per germline, CDR1 ENHRY and CDR2 SYGVKD. This CDR3 has 13 residues.

Here the CDR3 reads CASSDYRTNEKLFF. CDR3 nucleotides: TGTGCCAGCAGTGACTACAGAACTAATGAAAAACTGTTTTTT. The rearrangement links TRBV2 to TRBJ1-4, with D unresolved. V lost 3 bases and J 1 base, leaving 6 bases between the germline ends. Germline CDR1 is SNHLY and CDR2 is FYNNEI. The CDR3 extends over 14 amino acids.